Below are 19 T cell receptor beta chains sequenced from a single sample in a study of early T cells in non-severe SARS-CoV-2 infection (dated by TCRdb to the early 2020s). Library prep was done by 5' RACE. For sequencing, a NextSeq 500 was employed. TCRdb itself trimmed the public reads at Q25 with fastp, ran MiXCR and retained productive beta chains. All rows with the same CDR3 protein become a single entry with the most common DNA and genes. The sample contains about 83,000 distinct CDR3 sequences, more than 9% of them found a single time. Around 8% of the sample is in the top ten clones. Sample: whole blood, taken at baseline. The receptors derive from an adult who was a healthcare worker with PCR-confirmed SARS-CoV-2 infection or an uninfected control (not recorded which).

This chain connects TRBV18 to TRBJ2-1; 10 nucleotides agree with TRBD2. The V gene's germline CDR1 is KGHSH and CDR2 LQKENI. The CDR3 spans 15 residues. V lost 6 bases, J lost 3 bases, and 5 bases stayed unmatched. CDR3 nucleotide sequence: TGTGCCAGCTCCGCTAGCGGGAGTATCTACAATGAGCAGTTCTTC. Its translation is CASSASGSIYNEQFF.

Details on this clonotype: A clone one base away is much larger, so this may be a read error. The V gene is TRBV2, the J gene TRBJ2-1, with 11 bases lining up with TRBD1. Germline V gene sequence: CDR1 SNHLY, CDR2 FYNNEI. The CDR3 has 12 residues. CDR3 coding DNA: TGTGTCACGGGGACAGGGGGTAATGAGCAGTTCTTC. Amino acid sequence: CVTGTGGNEQFF.

This clonotype was seen a few times. The chain is built from TRBV10-3 and TRBJ2-1; 7 nucleotides align to TRBD1. With V trimmed by 6 bases and J by 0 bases, 5 bases remained unmatched. Germline V gene sequence: CDR1 ENHRY, CDR2 SYGVKD. The CDR3 has 15 amino acids. CDR3 amino acids: CAISPTGTSYNEQFF. Here the CDR3 DNA reads TGTGCCATCAGCCCGACAGGGACCTCCTACAATGAGCAGTTCTTC.

The CDR3 region is CASSPRAGTITGELFF. The DNA of the CDR3 is TGTGCCAGCAGTCCCAGGGCGGGAACCATCACCGGGGAGCTGTTTTTT. The chain combines TRBV6-6 with TRBJ2-2, with D possibly being TRBD2 (6 bases). V shed 5 bases and J shed 4 bases, with 17 bases lying between them. CDR1 and CDR2 from the germline V gene are MNHNY and SVGAGI (reference sequence). The CDR3 is 16 residues long.

CDR3 region: CASSSADTQYF. CDR3 in DNA: TGTGCCAGCAGCTCCGCAGATACGCAGTATTTT. The chain is built from TRBV11-2 and TRBJ2-3; D remains ambiguous. The CDR3 length is 11 residues. The V gene's germline CDR1 is SGHAT and CDR2 FQNNGV. V lost 4 bases to trimming and J lost 4 bases, with 3 bases between them. Drawing the rest from reference TRBV11-2 and TRBJ2-3, the complete variable domain is EAGVAQSPRYKIIEKRQSVAFWCNPISGHATLYWYQQILGQGPKLLIQFQNNGVVDDSQLPKDRFSAERLKGVDSTLKIQPAKLEDSAVYLCASSSADTQYFGPGTRLTVL.

The table lists this clonotype with many counts. J is TRBJ2-2 and V is TRBV12-5; D might be TRBD2 (6 bases). V was cut by 8 bases and J by 4 bases, with 20 bases left in between. The CDR3 extends over 16 amino acids. Germline lookup yields CDR1 LGHNT and CDR2 FRNRAP. Written as DNA, the CDR3 is TGTGCTAGTTCATACCGGGTGCGGGGTTCCACCGGGGAGCTGTTTTTT. Its protein product is CASSYRVRGSTGELFF.

This chain uses TRBV5-1 with TRBJ2-3; 9 bases map to TRBD2. The V and J ends lost 0 bases and 5 bases, in that order; junction bases with no gene match: 10. This CDR3 contains 17 residues. Germline-derived CDR1 and CDR2 are SGHRS and YFSETQ. The CDR3 DNA reads as TGCGCCAGCAGCTTGGTGATGGCGGGAGGGCAAGGAGATACGCAGTATTTT. The encoded protein is CASSLVMAGGQGDTQYF.

This clonotype occurred a few times. The J gene is TRBJ2-7, the V gene TRBV9; no clear D gene. Germline CDR1 SGDLS, CDR2 YYNGEE. The CDR3 loop spans 13 amino acids. V lost 0 bases and J 6 bases, leaving 10 bases between the germline ends. CDR3 coding DNA: TGTGCCAGCAGCGTAGATCCGAATACCGAGCAGTACTTC. Translated: CASSVDPNTEQYF.

The V and J genes are TRBV3-1 and TRBJ1-5; unclear D gene. CDR1 and CDR2 (germline): LGHDT, YNNKEL (reference sequence). Trimming shortened V by 6 bases and J by 0 bases, and 6 bases separated the two germline ends. CDR3 length equals 13 residues. The CDR3 DNA follows: TGTGCCAGCAGACCTTATAGCAATCAGCCCCAGCATTTT. Its translation: CASRPYSNQPQHF.

V is TRBV15 and J is TRBJ1-4; 8 bases agree with TRBD1. The CDR3 runs to 12 residues. V lost 8 bases and J lost 6; bases outside the gene matches: 2. Germline-derived CDR1 and CDR2 are LNHNV and YYDKDF (reference sequence). The CDR3 DNA is TGTGCCACCCGGGACAGGCATGAAAAACTGTTTTTT. Translation: CATRDRHEKLFF.

This clonotype was seen a handful of times. The CDR3 nucleotides are TGTGCCTGGAGCTCACCGCAGGGTGCCTTGATTGGCTACACCTTC. This codes for CAWSSPQGALIGYTF. The rearrangement uses TRBV30 and TRBJ1-2, with a weak D call TRBD1 (5 bases). The CDR3 consists of 15 residues. Germline CDR1 is GTSNPN and CDR2 is SVGIG (reference sequence). Trimming left V 3 bases short and J 7 bases short, with 21 bases between.

This chain joins TRBV2 and TRBJ2-1, with no clear D. CDR3 size: 13 residues. The V gene's germline CDR1 is SNHLY and CDR2 FYNNEI. Trimming took off 6 bases at V and 5 bases at J, with 11 bases between the two ends. CDR3 in DNA: TGTGCCAGCAGCGCCCCATATCACAATGAGCAGTTCTTC. Translating gives CASSAPYHNEQFF. Full variable domain (rest looked up from reference TRBV2 and TRBJ2-1): EPEVTQTPSHQVTQMGQEVILRCVPISNHLYFYWYRQILGQKVEFLVSFYNNEISEKSEIFDDQFSVERPDGSNFTLKIRSTKLEDSAMYFCASSAPYHNEQFFGPGTRLTVL.

CDR3 sequence reads: CAISEWIAGDEQFF. The CDR3, as DNA: TGTGCCATCAGTGAATGGATAGCGGGAGATGAGCAGTTCTTC. This chain uses TRBV10-3 with TRBJ2-1; 9 nucleotides align to TRBD2. Germline V lookup: CDR1 ENHRY, CDR2 SYGVKD. CDR3 length equals 14 residues. V gave up 3 bases and J gave up 8 bases; unmatched junction bases: 5.

The chain combines TRBV7-9 with TRBJ2-2, with no clear D. The CDR3 is 12 residues long. The V end was cut by 1 base, the J end by 6 bases, with 3 bases between. The germline V gene encodes CDR1 SEHNR and CDR2 FQNEAQ (reference sequence). The CDR3, as DNA: TGTGCCAGCAGCTTAGAGGCCGGGGAGCTGTTTTTT. Its translation is CASSLEAGELFF.

This clonotype was found many times. This sequence joins TRBV27 and TRBJ2-7; 10 nucleotides agree with TRBD1. The CDR3 loop spans 14 amino acids. The V and J ends lost 3 bases and 2 bases, in that order; junction bases with no gene match: 1. Germline-derived CDR1 and CDR2 are MNHEY and SMNVEV (reference sequence). CDR3 loop: CASSLTGGTYEQYF. The CDR3 DNA reads as TGTGCCAGCAGTTTGACAGGGGGCACCTACGAGCAGTACTTC.

The sample holds a few counts of this clonotype. The gene calls are TRBV18 and TRBJ2-7; perhaps TRBD1 as D (5 bases). This CDR3 is 14 amino acids long. Germline CDR1 and CDR2: KGHSH and LQKENI. Trimming removed 4 bases from V and 0 bases from J, with 10 bases in between. The CDR3 loop reads CASSQSTVSYEQYF. CDR3 in DNA: TGTGCCAGCTCACAATCGACAGTCTCCTACGAGCAGTACTTC.

In its sample, this clonotype was seen many times. The rearrangement joins TRBV15 to TRBJ2-1; 8 nucleotides align to TRBD2. Trimming at V came to 11 bases and at J to 3 bases, leaving 6 bases not matched to a gene. Germline V gene data show CDR1 as LNHNV and CDR2 as YYDKDF (reference sequence). The CDR3 loop spans 13 amino acids. The CDR3 DNA reads as TGTGCCGCGGGGGGCGACGACTACAATGAGCAGTTCTTC. Translation gives CAAGGDDYNEQFF.

This clonotype has just a few counts. The V call is TRBV28, the J call TRBJ2-7; TRBD2 matches at 11 bases. The V gene end was trimmed by 7 bases and the J gene end by 3 bases; junction bases not matched to a gene: 5. The length of the CDR3 is 14 residues. Looked up from germline, CDR1 is MDHEN and CDR2 is SYDVKM. The CDR3 DNA reads TGTGCCAGCACCCATGGGACTAGCGGCTACGAGCAGTACTTC. Its protein is CASTHGTSGYEQYF.

In this sample, this clonotype turned up many times. The chain uses TRBV27 and TRBJ1-3; maybe TRBD1 (6 bases). This CDR3 region has 15 residues. V lost 6 bases and J lost 0, with 12 bases in between. Germline lookup yields CDR1 MNHEY and CDR2 SMNVEV (reference sequence). The CDR3 spells CASSDRPRSGNTIYF. DNA for the CDR3: TGTGCCAGCAGCGACAGGCCCCGCTCTGGAAACACCATATATTTT.